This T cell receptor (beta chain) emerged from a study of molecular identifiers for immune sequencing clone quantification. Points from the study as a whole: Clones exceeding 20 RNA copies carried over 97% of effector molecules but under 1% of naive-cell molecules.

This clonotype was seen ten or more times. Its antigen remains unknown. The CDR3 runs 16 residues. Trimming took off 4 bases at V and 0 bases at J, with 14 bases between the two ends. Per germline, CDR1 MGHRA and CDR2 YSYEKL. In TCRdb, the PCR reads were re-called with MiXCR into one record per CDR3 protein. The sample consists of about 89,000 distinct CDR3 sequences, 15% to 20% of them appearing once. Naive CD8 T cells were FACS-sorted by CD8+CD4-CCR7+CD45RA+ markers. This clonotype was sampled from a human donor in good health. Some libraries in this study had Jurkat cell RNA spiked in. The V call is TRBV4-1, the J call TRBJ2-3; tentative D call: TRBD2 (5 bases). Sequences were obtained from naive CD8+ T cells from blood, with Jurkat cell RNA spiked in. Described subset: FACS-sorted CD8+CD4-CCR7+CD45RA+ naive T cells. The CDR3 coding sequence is TGCGCCAGCAGCCCAAGCGGAAGGACTAGCACAGATACGCAGTATTTT. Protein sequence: CASSPSGRTSTDTQYF.